This T cell receptor beta chain was recovered during a study of blood T cell repertoires in COVID-19. On the study more broadly: The United States, Italy and Spain supplied acute and convalescent COVID-19 samples. Sample material is recorded as cDNA or gDNA derived from T cells, B-cell-depleted T cells, or PBMCs.

Germline V gene data show CDR1 as SNHLY and CDR2 as FYNNEI. This CDR3 is 11 amino acids long. The V end lost 5 bases, the J end lost 5 bases, and 6 bases lay between the germline ends. As handled by the study authors: Using reference gene primer amplification, nucleated cell counts were estimated. Assay used: immunoSEQ multiplex PCR; TCRdb lists only in-frame clones, some missing. V and J calls and clone size are as listed in that table; D and trimming were resolved from the DNA. Among approximately 140,000 clones, more than 75% were seen once, and the ten largest hold around 2.2%. The sequenced material came from peripheral blood. This chain joins TRBV2 and TRBJ2-5; no clear D gene. The sequence was obtained from a man aged 65-85 years with acute or convalescent COVID-19. For the CDR3, the DNA is TGTGCCAGCAGTCGCCGGGAGACCCAGTACTTC. Translation: CASSRRETQYF. The entire variable domain, with the rest obtained from reference TRBV2 and TRBJ2-5, is as follows: EPEVTQTPSHQVTQMGQEVILRCVPISNHLYFYWYRQILGQKVEFLVSFYNNEISEKSEIFDDQFSVERPDGSNFTLKIRSTKLEDSAMYFCASSRRETQYFGPGTRLLVL.